These T cell receptor beta chains were read from a single sample in a study of shared clonotypes between healthy human individuals. Profiling relied on immunoSEQ multiplex PCR, and the TCRdb table lists in-frame clones only, not all of them. The sample has under 1,100,000 clones; under 80% are singletons. The sequenced material came from memory CD4+ T cells sorted from blood. The origin of the receptors is a man younger than 35 in good health. Both conserved end residues are part of each CDR3. Fields, in order: clone size, V gene, D gene, J gene, CDR3 DNA, CDR3 protein. A D gene is named only where the DNA matches it firmly. The listing skips clone size in some rows; elsewhere it reads once, few, many or a size class.

>-|TRBV4-2|-|TRBJ2-2
TGTGCCAGCAGCCAAGAGCAGAAGGGACATCGCGAGCTGTTTTTT
CASSQEQKGHRELFF
>once|TRBV29-1|-|TRBJ2-1
TGCAGCGTCCTCGGGCCACTAAGGGATGAGCAGTTCTTC
CSVLGPLRDEQFF
>-|TRBV5-4|-|TRBJ2-7
TGTGCCAGCAGCTTCGGTTCTAGCGCCAGCTCCTACGAGCAGTACTTC
CASSFGSSASSYEQYF
>-|TRBV28|TRBD1|TRBJ1-5
TGTGCCAGCAGTTTTTTGGACAGGGCTGATCAGCCCCAGCATTTT
CASSFLDRADQPQHF
>-|TRBV6-1|-|TRBJ1-6
TGTGCCAGCAGTGAATTACAGGGTAATTCACCCCTCCACTTT
CASSELQGNSPLHF
>few|TRBV2|TRBD1|TRBJ1-1
TGTGCCAGCAGCGAGGACAGGGTAGTAGGTGGGGGAGGAGCTTTCTTT
CASSEDRVVGGGGAFF
>-|TRBV19|-|TRBJ2-2
TGTGCCAGTAGTATGTTAGCTAGCAGCTCCACCGGGGAGCTGTTTTTT
CASSMLASSSTGELFF
>-|TRBV4-1|TRBD2|TRBJ2-7
TGCGCCAGCAGCCAAGTAACTAGCGGGACCTACGAGCAGTACTTC
CASSQVTSGTYEQYF
>-|TRBV6-5|-|TRBJ1-3
TGTGCCACAAAACAGGGAAACACCATATATTTT
CATKQGNTIYF
>-|TRBV7-2|-|TRBJ2-1
TGTGCCGCCTCCCGCGACCGGACTACTTACAATGAGCAGTTCTTC
CAASRDRTTYNEQFF
>-|TRBV7-2|TRBD1|TRBJ2-3
TGTGCCAGCAGCCAGGTGCAGGGGGCGCAAGATACGCAGTATTTT
CASSQVQGAQDTQYF
>-|TRBV5-5|-|TRBJ1-1
TGTGCCAGCAGCTTTGAGGGAGGGTTGAACACTGAAGCTTTCTTT
CASSFEGGLNTEAFF
>-|TRBV29-1|-|TRBJ1-5
TGCAGCGTCGTCCAGGGTTCAGAGCCCCAGCATTTT
CSVVQGSEPQHF
>-|TRBV19|TRBD2|TRBJ2-7
TGTGCCAGCTCCGGTAGCGGGCTTATCTACGAGCAGTACTTC
CASSGSGLIYEQYF
>-|TRBV5-1|TRBD2|TRBJ2-7
TGCGCCAGCAGCTTACTAGCGGGGGGCCCCTACGAGCAGTACTTC
CASSLLAGGPYEQYF
>-|TRBV9|-|TRBJ2-7
TGTGCCAGTCCCCCCGGGACATGGGTACGCGAGCAGTACTTC
CASPPGTWVREQYF
>few|TRBV5-1|TRBD1|TRBJ2-2
TGCGCCAGCAGCCTCGGGACAGCGAACACCGGGGAGCTGTTTTTT
CASSLGTANTGELFF
>-|TRBV18|-|TRBJ2-5
TGTGCCAGCTCACGTTCCCAAGAGACCCAGTACTTC
CASSRSQETQYF
>-|TRBV11-3|TRBD2|TRBJ2-1
TGTGCCAGCAAGGCGGGAGGGCCGAGGGATGAGCAGTTCTTC
CASKAGGPRDEQFF
>-|TRBV5-3|TRBD1|TRBJ2-7
TGTGCCAGCAGCCCGGGACAGCAATACGAGCAGTACTTC
CASSPGQQYEQYF
>-|TRBV19|TRBD1|TRBJ1-2
TGTGCCAGTAGTGAACTTACAGGGGCCGGCTACACCTTC
CASSELTGAGYTF
>once|TRBV7-6|-|TRBJ2-5
TGTGCCAGCAGCTTAGCGGGGTTCGGGGAGACCCAGTACTTC
CASSLAGFGETQYF
>-|TRBV15|-|TRBJ2-7
TGTGCCACCAGCAGAGGGGAGGGGGGTGTCGACGAGCAGTACTTC
CATSRGEGGVDEQYF
>-|TRBV7-7|TRBD2|TRBJ2-1
TGTGCTAGCAGCTTAACTGGACTAGATAATGAGCAGTTCTTC
CASSLTGLDNEQFF
>-|TRBV4-1|-|TRBJ1-2
TGCGCCAGCAGCCAAGATGTAGGACCAGGTTGGGGCTACACCTTC
CASSQDVGPGWGYTF
>few|TRBV2|-|TRBJ1-4
TGTGCCAGCAGTGTCGGAACCCGGGGGGAAAAACTGTTTTTT
CASSVGTRGEKLFF
>-|TRBV10-3|-|TRBJ2-1
TGTGCCATCAGTGAGTCGAGCCTAGGCAATGAGCAGTTCTTC
CAISESSLGNEQFF
>-|TRBV10-3|-|TRBJ1-1
TGTGCCACCCAGTGGAGGACGGATAACACTGAAGCTTTCTTT
CATQWRTDNTEAFF
>many|TRBV7-2|-|TRBJ1-2
TGTGCCAGCAGCTTAGGAGTGGGGGGGTCTAACTATGGCTACACCTTC
CASSLGVGGSNYGYTF
>-|TRBV7-8|-|TRBJ2-1
TGTGCCAGCAGCCCAAGCTACAATGAGCAGTTCTTC
CASSPSYNEQFF
>-|TRBV6-5|-|TRBJ2-5
TGTGCCAGCAGTAGGCACTCTCCAGGTCAAGAGACCCAGTACTTC
CASSRHSPGQETQYF
>-|TRBV25-1|-|TRBJ2-7
TGTGCCAGCAGGGAGGGCTCGCGGTACGAGCAGTACTTC
CASREGSRYEQYF
>-|TRBV7-8|TRBD1|TRBJ1-5
TGTGCCAGCAGCTTATTGGACAGGGGAAATCAGCCCCAGCATTTT
CASSLLDRGNQPQHF
>-|TRBV10-2|-|TRBJ2-1
TGCGCCAGCAGTGAGTCGAAGACGGGGTTCGATGAGCAGTTCTTC
CASSESKTGFDEQFF
>-|TRBV11-2|-|TRBJ1-1
TGTGCCAGCAGCTCTAGCGGGGTAATGAACACTGAAGCTTTCTTT
CASSSSGVMNTEAFF
>-|TRBV30|TRBD2|TRBJ2-2
TGTGCCTGGAGTTCTTCTCTTTTTGGGGGGGCGAACACCGGGGAGCTGTTTTTT
CAWSSSLFGGANTGELFF
>-|TRBV29-1|TRBD1|TRBJ1-2
TGCAGCGGAACAGGGGGCGCAGGCTATGGCTACACCTTC
CSGTGGAGYGYTF
>-|TRBV28|-|TRBJ2-5
TGTGCCAGCACCCCCGGTGGTCAGTTGGAGACCCAGTACTTC
CASTPGGQLETQYF
>once|TRBV5-5|TRBD2|TRBJ2-7
TGTGCCAGCAGCTGGGGAAGCGGGGGGGCCTGGGAGCAGTACTTC
CASSWGSGGAWEQYF
>-|TRBV5-5|-|TRBJ2-7
TGTGCCAGCAGCTTGGAGGCGGCTTCCTCCTACGAGCAGTACTTC
CASSLEAASSYEQYF
>-|TRBV2|TRBD2|TRBJ2-5
TGTGCCAGCAGTGCACAAAAGCGGGGAGAGACCCAGTACTTC
CASSAQKRGETQYF
>-|TRBV28|-|TRBJ1-2
TGTGCCAGCAGTTCCGAACAGGGTTCCTATGGCTACACCTTC
CASSSEQGSYGYTF
>-|TRBV4-1|-|TRBJ1-2
TGCGCCAGCAGCCAAGAGTCGACTTCGATCCGGTATGGCTACACCTTC
CASSQESTSIRYGYTF
>-|TRBV6-5|-|TRBJ1-4
TGTGCCAGCAGTTACTCGGGGGGCGTCGGGGAAAAACTGTTTTTT
CASSYSGGVGEKLFF
>few|TRBV11-2|TRBD1|TRBJ2-7
TGTGCCAGCAGCCCGGGGACAGGGGCCTACGAGCAGTACTTC
CASSPGTGAYEQYF
>-|TRBV30|-|TRBJ1-2
TGTGCCTGGGGGAGGAAACAGGGTAGGGGCTACACCTTC
CAWGRKQGRGYTF
>-|TRBV10-3|-|TRBJ2-3
TGTGCCATCAGTGAGTCAGGGGGAAAAGCAGATACGCAGTATTTT
CAISESGGKADTQYF
>-|TRBV18|-|TRBJ2-5
TGTGCCAGCTCACCAAAGGGAGGAGGAGAGACCCAGTACTTC
CASSPKGGGETQYF